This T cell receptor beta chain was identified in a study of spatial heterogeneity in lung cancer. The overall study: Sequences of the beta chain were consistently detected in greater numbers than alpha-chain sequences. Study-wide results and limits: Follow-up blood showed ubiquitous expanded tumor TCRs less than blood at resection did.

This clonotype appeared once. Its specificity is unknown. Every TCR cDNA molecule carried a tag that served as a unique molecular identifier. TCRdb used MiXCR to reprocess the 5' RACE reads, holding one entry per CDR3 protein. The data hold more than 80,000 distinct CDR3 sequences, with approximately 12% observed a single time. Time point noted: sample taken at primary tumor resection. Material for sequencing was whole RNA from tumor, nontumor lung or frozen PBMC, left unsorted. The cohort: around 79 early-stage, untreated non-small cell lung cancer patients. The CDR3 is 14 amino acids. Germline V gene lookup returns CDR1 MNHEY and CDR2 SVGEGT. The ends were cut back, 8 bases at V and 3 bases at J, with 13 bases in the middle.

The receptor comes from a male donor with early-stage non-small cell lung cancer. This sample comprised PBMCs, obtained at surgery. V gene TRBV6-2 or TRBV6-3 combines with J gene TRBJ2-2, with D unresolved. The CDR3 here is CASGLKVDTGELFF. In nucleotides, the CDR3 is TGTGCCAGCGGGTTAAAGGTGGACACCGGGGAGCTGTTTTTT.